This T cell receptor beta chain was obtained from a study of blood T cells in healthy people across ages (dated by TCRdb to about 2015). In terms of the full investigation: In model experiments, roughly one uniquely barcoded TCR beta cDNA molecule per two T cells was captured by template switching. For two donors (one aged 18 to 29 and one aged 80 or older), the study analyzed two additional independent replicas of 1 million unique cDNA reads from the same blood draw. To avoid experimental bias, donors of different ages were spread randomly across the sequencing lanes. Four age groups were formed from the donors: young (average approximately 15 years), middle-aged (around 37), aged (about 62) and long-lived (about 80). Age-related changes in TCR beta repertoire diversity were measured in the study by deep sequencing normalized with unique cDNA molecular identifiers.

The method behind the library was 5' RACE. Sequencing used an Illumina HiSeq 2500. The second PCR ran for roughly 7 to 11 cycles and used a J-beta primer mix along with a sample-barcoded 5' primer. Each TCR beta cDNA molecule received a unique molecular identifier from a template-switch 5' adaptor carrying 12 random nucleotides. Each sample yielded at least 2.5 million CDR3-containing paired-end reads. All of the RNA was converted into first-strand cDNA using the Mint cDNA synthesis kit, with a TRBC-specific oligonucleotide serving as the primer. Following uracil-DNA glycosylase treatment, all cDNA underwent a first 18-cycle PCR with the universal primers M1SS and BC2_uni_R. The study's own analysis went as follows. For normalization, 1 million high-quality reads, each with a distinct molecular identifier, were randomly selected from each sample. Instead of being binned into consensus sequences, reads with shared molecular identifiers were discarded. MiTCR, run with a Q25 quality threshold and the strictest error-elimination algorithm, handled CDR3 identification, clonotype clustering and error correction. A nonparametric unseen species model using Euler transformation provided a lower-bound estimate of total TCR beta diversity. TCRdb cleaned the public reads at Q25 with fastp, built clones with MiXCR and kept in-frame beta chains. Every entry covers one CDR3 protein and lists the most common genes and DNA from its rows. The authors' filters were not applied to this entry. The sample table holds fewer than 2,000,000 distinct CDR3 sequences, of which 34% were seen once. Of the sample, about 11% falls within the top ten clones.

The paper as a whole reports these results and caveats: Observed TCR beta diversity per million T cells fell roughly linearly with age, and a significant reduction was already apparent by age around 40. Compared with the aged group, more naive CD4+ T cells, fewer expanded clones and increased TCR diversity were shown by the long-lived group, suggesting age selection. There was a strong correlation between observed TCR beta diversity and the percentage of naive T cells measured by flow cytometry. The CMV infection status of donors was not known, potentially confounding age-related changes in expanded clonotypes. Estimates of total diversity from one million sequenced T cells were regarded as lower bounds and underestimates. Since profiling was done on bulk unsorted PBMCs, naive and antigen-experienced compartments could not be conclusively compared.

For this clonotype: The target of this receptor is not known. A junction boundary mismatches the germline segment, possibly from a read error.

The roughly 39 donors, aged 6 to 90 years, were systemically healthy Caucasian individuals from Russia. Each donor gave around 9.9 milliliters of peripheral blood, collected into EDTA-treated Vacutainer tubes. Ficoll-Paque density-gradient centrifugation was used to isolate PBMCs, with at least 7 million per sample. Total RNA, at least 5 micrograms per sample, was extracted from PBMCs with Trizol reagent. For every donor, an aliquot of PBMCs went through flow cytometry to measure the percentages of naive CD45RAhigh/CD27high T cells. The sample comprised blood. The TCR sequence derives from a woman in her 30s in good health.

The CDR3 region: CAIFREGTGKLFF. Here is the DNA: TGTGCCATCTTCCGGGAGGGCACCGGGAAGCTGTTTTTT. The V gene is TRBV10-3 and the J gene is TRBJ2-2; 8 bases in the middle match TRBD2. CDR1 and CDR2 are drawn from the germline V gene: ENHRY, SYGVKD. The CDR3 holds 13 amino acids from the cysteine to the phenylalanine. Only the CDR3 part of the read is kept: 39 bases, read in frame from the first base.